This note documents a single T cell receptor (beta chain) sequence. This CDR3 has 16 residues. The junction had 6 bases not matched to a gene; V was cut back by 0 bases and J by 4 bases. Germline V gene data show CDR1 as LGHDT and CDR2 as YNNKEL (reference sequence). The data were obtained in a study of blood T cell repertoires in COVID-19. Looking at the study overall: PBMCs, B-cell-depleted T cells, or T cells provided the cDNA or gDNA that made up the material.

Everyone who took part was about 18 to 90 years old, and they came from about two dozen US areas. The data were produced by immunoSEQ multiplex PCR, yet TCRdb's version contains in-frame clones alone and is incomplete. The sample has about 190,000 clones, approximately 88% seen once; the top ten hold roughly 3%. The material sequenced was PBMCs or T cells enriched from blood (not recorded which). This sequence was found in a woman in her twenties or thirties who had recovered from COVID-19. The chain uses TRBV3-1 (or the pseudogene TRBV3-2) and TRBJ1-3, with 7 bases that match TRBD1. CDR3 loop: CASSQDRQGRGNTIYF. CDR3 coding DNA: TGTGCCAGCAGCCAAGATAGACAGGGACGCGGAAACACCATATATTTT.